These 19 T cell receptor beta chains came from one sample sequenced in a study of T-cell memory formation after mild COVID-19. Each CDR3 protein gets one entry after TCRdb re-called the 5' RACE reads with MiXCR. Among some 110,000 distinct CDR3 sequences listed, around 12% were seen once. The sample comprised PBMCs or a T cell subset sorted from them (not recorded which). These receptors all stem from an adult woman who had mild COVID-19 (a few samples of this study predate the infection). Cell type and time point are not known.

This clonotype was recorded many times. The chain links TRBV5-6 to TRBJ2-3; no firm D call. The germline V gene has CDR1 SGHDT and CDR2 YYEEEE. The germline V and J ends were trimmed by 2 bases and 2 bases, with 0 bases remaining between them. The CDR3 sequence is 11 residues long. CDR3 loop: CASSFTDTQYF. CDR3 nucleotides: TGTGCCAGCAGCTTCACAGATACGCAGTATTTT.

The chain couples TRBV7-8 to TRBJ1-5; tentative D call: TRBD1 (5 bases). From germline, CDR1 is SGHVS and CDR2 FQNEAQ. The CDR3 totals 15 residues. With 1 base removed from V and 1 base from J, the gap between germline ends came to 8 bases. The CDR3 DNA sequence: TGTGCCAGCAGCTTAGTCGGGGGAAGCAATCAGCCCCAGCATTTT. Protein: CASSLVGGSNQPQHF.

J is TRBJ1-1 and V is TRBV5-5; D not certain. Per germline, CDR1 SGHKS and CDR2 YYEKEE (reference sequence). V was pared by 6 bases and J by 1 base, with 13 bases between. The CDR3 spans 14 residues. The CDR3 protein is CASTWGASNTEAFF. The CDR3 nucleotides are TGTGCCAGCACCTGGGGAGCGTCGAACACTGAAGCTTTCTTT.

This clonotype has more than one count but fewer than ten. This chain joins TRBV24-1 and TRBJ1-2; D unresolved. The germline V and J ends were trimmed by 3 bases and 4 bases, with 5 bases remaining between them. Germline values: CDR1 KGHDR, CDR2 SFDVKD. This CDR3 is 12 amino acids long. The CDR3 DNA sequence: TGTGCCACCAGTGATCGGGGCTATGGCTACACCTTC. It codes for CATSDRGYGYTF.

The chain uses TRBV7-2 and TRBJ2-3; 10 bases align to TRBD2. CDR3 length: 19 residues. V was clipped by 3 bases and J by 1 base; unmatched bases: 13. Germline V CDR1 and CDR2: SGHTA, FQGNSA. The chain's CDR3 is CASSFLWLAGGTRTDTQYF. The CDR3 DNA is TGTGCCAGCAGCTTTCTATGGTTAGCGGGGGGCACTCGCACAGATACGCAGTATTTT.

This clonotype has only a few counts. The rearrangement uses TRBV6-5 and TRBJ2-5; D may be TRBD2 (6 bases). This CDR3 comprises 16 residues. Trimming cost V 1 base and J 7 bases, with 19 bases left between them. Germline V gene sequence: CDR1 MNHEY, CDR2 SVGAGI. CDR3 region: CASSYFESQGLGTQYF. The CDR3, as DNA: TGTGCCAGCAGTTACTTCGAGTCCCAGGGACTTGGGACCCAGTACTTC.

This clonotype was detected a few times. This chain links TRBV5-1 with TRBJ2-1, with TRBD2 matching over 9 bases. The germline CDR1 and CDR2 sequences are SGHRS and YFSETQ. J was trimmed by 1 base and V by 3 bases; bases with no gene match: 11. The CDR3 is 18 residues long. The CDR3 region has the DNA TGCGCCAGCAGCTCGACTAGCGGCTTTAGGGGTTCCTACAATGAGCAGTTCTTC. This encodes CASSSTSGFRGSYNEQFF.

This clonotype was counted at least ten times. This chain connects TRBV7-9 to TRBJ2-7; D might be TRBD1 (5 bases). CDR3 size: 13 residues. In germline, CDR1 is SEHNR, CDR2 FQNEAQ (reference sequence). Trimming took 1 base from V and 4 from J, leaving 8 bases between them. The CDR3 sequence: CASSLGPGYEQYF. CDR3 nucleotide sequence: TGTGCCAGCAGCTTAGGACCAGGGTACGAGCAGTACTTC.

DNA for the CDR3: TGTGCCAGCAGTTCCGGTAGCAGGTTGGCCCAGTACTTC. Translation: CASSSGSRLAQYF. This rearrangement joins TRBV25-1 to TRBJ2-5; no reliable D call. The CDR3 totals 13 residues. In germline, CDR1 is MGHDK, CDR2 SYGVNS. Trimming took off 5 bases at V and 9 bases at J, with 16 bases between the two ends. Filled out from reference TRBV25-1 and TRBJ2-5, the complete variable domain reads EADIYQTPRYLVIGTGKKITLECSQTMGHDKMYWYQQDPGMELHLIHYSYGVNSTEKGDLSSESTVSRIRTEHFPLTLESARPSHTSQYLCASSSGSRLAQYFGPGTRLLVL.

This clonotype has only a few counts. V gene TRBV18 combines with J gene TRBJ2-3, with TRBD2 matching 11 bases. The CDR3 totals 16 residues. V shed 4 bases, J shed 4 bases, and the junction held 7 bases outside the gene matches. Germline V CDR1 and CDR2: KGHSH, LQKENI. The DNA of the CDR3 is TGTGCCAGCTCACTTAAGACTAGCGGGACCGCAGATACGCAGTATTTT. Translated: CASSLKTSGTADTQYF.

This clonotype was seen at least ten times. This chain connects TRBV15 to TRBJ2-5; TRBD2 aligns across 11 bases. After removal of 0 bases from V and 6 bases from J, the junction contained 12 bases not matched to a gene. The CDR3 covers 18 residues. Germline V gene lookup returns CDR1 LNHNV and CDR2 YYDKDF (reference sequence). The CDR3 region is CATSREEGSSGGIKTQYF. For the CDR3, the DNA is TGTGCCACCAGCAGAGAGGAAGGTTCTAGCGGGGGGATCAAGACCCAGTACTTC. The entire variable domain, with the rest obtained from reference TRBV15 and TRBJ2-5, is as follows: DAMVIQNPRYQVTQFGKPVTLSCSQTLNHNVMYWYQQKSSQAPKLLFHYYDKDFNNEADTPDNFQSRRPNTSFCFLDIRSPGLGDTAMYLCATSREEGSSGGIKTQYFGPGTRLLVL.

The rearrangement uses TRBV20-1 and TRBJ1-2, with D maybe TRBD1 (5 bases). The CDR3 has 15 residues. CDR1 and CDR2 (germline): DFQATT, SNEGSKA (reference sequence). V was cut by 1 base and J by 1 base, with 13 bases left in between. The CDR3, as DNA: TGCAGTGCTAGAGCGTTGTGGGGGGATAACTATGGCTACACCTTC. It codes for CSARALWGDNYGYTF.

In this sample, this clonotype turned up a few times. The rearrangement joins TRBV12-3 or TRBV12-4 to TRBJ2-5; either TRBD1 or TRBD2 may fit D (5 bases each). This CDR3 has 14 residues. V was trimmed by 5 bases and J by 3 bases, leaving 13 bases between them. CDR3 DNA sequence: TGTGCCAGCAGTCTCGGGACCGTTGAAGAGACCCAGTACTTC. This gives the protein CASSLGTVEETQYF.

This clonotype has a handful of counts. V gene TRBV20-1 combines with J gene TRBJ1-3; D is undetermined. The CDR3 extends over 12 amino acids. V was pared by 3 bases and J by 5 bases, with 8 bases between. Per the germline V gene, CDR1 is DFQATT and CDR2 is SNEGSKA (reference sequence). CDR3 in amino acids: CSASLGRNTIYF. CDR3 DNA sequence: TGCAGTGCTAGTTTAGGGAGAAACACCATATATTTT.

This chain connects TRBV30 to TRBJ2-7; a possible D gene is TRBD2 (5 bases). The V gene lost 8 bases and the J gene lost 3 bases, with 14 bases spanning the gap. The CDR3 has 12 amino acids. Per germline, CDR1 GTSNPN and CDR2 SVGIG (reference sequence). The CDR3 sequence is CAVEGSGYEQYF. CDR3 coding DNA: TGTGCCGTTGAGGGCTCGGGCTACGAGCAGTACTTC.

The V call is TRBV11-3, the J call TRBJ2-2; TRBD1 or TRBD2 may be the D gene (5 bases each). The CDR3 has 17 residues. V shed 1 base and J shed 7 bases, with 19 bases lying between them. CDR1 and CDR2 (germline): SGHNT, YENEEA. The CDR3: CASSLASEAWDGGELFF. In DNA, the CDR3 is TGTGCCAGCAGCTTAGCATCCGAGGCATGGGACGGCGGGGAGCTGTTTTTT.

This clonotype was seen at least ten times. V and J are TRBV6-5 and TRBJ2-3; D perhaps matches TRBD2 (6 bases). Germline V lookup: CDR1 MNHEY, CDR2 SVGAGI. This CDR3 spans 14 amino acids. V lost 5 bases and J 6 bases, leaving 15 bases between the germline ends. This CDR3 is CASSSGLGADTQYF. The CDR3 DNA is TGTGCCAGCAGTAGCGGGTTGGGAGCGGATACGCAGTATTTT.

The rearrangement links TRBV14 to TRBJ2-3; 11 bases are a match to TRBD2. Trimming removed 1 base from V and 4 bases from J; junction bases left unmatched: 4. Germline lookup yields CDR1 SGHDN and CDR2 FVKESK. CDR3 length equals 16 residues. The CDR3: CASSQGYSGGADTQYF. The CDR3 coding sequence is TGTGCCAGCAGCCAAGGATATAGCGGGGGGGCAGATACGCAGTATTTT.

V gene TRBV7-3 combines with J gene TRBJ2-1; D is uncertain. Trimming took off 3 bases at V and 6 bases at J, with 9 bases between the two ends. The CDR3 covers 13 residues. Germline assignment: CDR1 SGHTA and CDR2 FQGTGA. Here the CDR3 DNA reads TGTGCCAGCAGCTTCCAGCCCCTCAATGAGCAGTTCTTC. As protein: CASSFQPLNEQFF.